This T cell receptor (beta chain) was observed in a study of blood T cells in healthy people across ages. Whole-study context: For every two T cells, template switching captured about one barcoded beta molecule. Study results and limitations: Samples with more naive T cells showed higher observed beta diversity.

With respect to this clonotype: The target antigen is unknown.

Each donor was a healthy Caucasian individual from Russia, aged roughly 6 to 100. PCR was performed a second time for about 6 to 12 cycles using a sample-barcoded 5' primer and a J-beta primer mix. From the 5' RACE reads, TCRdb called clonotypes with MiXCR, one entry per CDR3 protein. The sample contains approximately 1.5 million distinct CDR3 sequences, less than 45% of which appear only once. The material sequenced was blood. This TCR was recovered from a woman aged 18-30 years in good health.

CDR3 residues: CASSQGAASDEQYF. The DNA of the CDR3 is TGCGCCAGCAGCCAGGGCGCCGCCTCGGACGAGCAGTACTTC. The chain joins TRBV4-3 to TRBJ2-4; D is ambiguous. The DNA matches TRBJ2-7 better at its end, which makes the J call doubtful. The CDR3 is 14 residues long. Germline CDR1 is LGHNA and CDR2 is YSLEER.